The subject of this entry is one TCR beta chain. At one end, the junction sequence differs from germline, possibly due to a read error. These data come from a study of blood T cell repertoires in COVID-19. Authors' processing steps: Researchers report that nucleated cell counts were estimated from reference gene primer amplification. Libraries were prepared by immunoSEQ multiplex PCR; TCRdb keeps only in-frame clonotypes and omits some of them. V and J calls and clone size are those listed in that table; D and trimming were worked out from the DNA. The data hold around 160,000 clones, with 70% to 90% observed a single time. In germline, CDR1 is SSHAT, CDR2 FNYEAQ (reference sequence). The CDR3 is 15 amino acids. The age range of participants was about 18 to 89 years, with residence in under 25 US areas.

The sequencing sample was made of PBMCs or T cells enriched from blood (not recorded which). The chain recombines TRBV7-7 with TRBJ2-1; 7 bases align to TRBD2. This receptor was taken from a woman aged 25 to 45 with acute COVID-19. This chain's CDR3 is CASSSGRELGNEQFF. In nucleotides, the CDR3 is TGTGCTAGCAGCTCGGGGCGGGAGTTGGGCAATGAGCAGTTCTTC.